This TCR beta chain comes out of a study of T cells in tuberculosis (dated by TCRdb to the late 2010s). Notes on the research overall: In the study, CD1B tetramers and high-throughput TCR immunosequencing were combined to characterize T cells specific for the mycobacterial lipid antigen glucose monomycolate (GMM). IGRA-negative adolescents, IGRA-positive adolescents with latent tuberculosis and adults with active tuberculosis, ten per group, were compared in a South African clinical cohort. Findings and caveats that apply to the study as a whole: Compared with IGRA-negative controls, TCR-alpha repertoires from active tuberculosis had smaller mean NN-distances to GMM-specific TCRs, which suggests that these TCRs underwent clonal expansion. Clinical samples were selected based on the availability of cryopreserved specimens, with adults included as active tuberculosis cases and adolescents included as controls. With the diverse GMM-specific repertoire as input, a classifier achieved just over 85% accuracy (AUROC 0.90), whereas GEM motif frequencies as input gave 60% to 70% accuracy. The smaller NN-distances in active tuberculosis patients were driven in part by shorter CDR3-alpha lengths, while the difference seen for TCR-beta was not statistically significant.

This clone was counted once. The antigen it recognizes is unknown. No per-base quality is available; no much larger clone lies one base away. Measured from the cysteine to the phenylalanine, the CDR3 is 17 residues long. Here the CDR3 DNA is all that survives: 51 bases in frame from base 1. Here V drops 0 bases and J drops 3 bases, and the junction holds 9 bases not matched to any gene. The germline V gene specifies SGHRS as CDR1 and YFSETQ as CDR2. At study entry, a tuberculin skin test and the QuantiFERON-TB GOLD In-Tube IGRA were used to screen adolescents for latent tuberculosis infection. Immunosequencing was performed on unsorted cryopreserved PBMC and covered around 91,000 T cells per clinical donor on average. Eleven high schools in the Worcester region of the Western Cape, South Africa, served as enrollment sites for adolescents aged 12 to 18 years. Ten or so M. tuberculosis-infected adolescents and roughly ten uninfected adolescents were selected, with the two groups matched for age and sex. PBMC from adolescents were isolated by density centrifugation from freshly drawn heparinized blood and were then cryopreserved.

The immunoSEQ multiplex PCR assay was used to generate TCR libraries, with TCR-beta and/or TCR-alpha/delta assays applied to each sample. The amplified TCR libraries were sequenced using the Illumina high-throughput platform. As for the original processing: Clustering and dimensionality reduction were performed using pairwise TCRdist distances among GMM-specific receptors from ex vivo sorted or in vitro expanded T cells. Each clinical repertoire was assigned a mean NN-distance score, defined as the average TCRdist to the nearest 10% of tetramer-positive reference sequences. GEM TCR motif frequency was calculated as the fraction of unique TCRs that matched known GEM sequences by V/J usage and CDR3 length. Active tuberculosis was classified by linear discriminant analysis with leave-one-out cross-validation, implemented in scikit-learn. TCRdb took this table from immuneACCESS and kept in-frame rearrangements with V and J called. Such tables lack part of the clones; where checked against another copy, unresolved V genes explain under half of the gap, and the rest is unexplained. The V and J calls and clone size were taken over from that table, and D and trimming were inferred from the DNA. The sample records 30,000 to 35,000 clones, 95% to 97% of which are singletons. Approximately 6.2% of the sample is held by the ten biggest clonotypes.

The receptor was isolated from a donor aged 10 to 29 with latent tuberculosis or without tuberculosis infection. Material for sequencing was PBMCs. The chain is made from TRBV5-1 and TRBJ2-3; TRBD1 matches 8 bases in the middle. The CDR3 is CASSLASRQGQTDTQYF. The bases are TGCGCCAGCAGCTTGGCCTCACGACAGGGGCAAACAGATACGCAGTATTTT.